The rows below give T cell receptor beta chains drawn from one sample of a study of shared clonotypes between healthy human individuals. Sequencing was performed with immunoSEQ multiplex PCR; in TCRdb, only in-frame clones are kept and a portion is missing. The repertoire holds a few hundred thousand clones, with around nine tenths as singletons. The sequenced sample consisted of memory CD8+ T cells sorted from blood. The source is a man between 18 and 35 years old in good health. CDR3s include the opening cysteine and the closing phenylalanine or tryptophan. The D gene is left open where the match is weak. Not every row has a clone size; where given, it reads once, few, many or a size class.

TRBV12-5	TRBD2	NA	TRBJ2-3	TGTGCTAGTGGTTTGGTAGGTTTAGCGGGAGTTACAACAGATACGCAGTATTTT	CASGLVGLAGVTTDTQYF
TRBV11-3	NA	NA	TRBJ2-5	TGTGCCAGCAGCCGATGGACCCAAGAGACCCAGTACTTC	CASSRWTQETQYF
TRBV5-1	TRBD2	NA	TRBJ2-7	TGCGCCAGCAGTTCTAGCGGGGGGGATGGATCCTACGAGCAGTACTTC	CASSSSGGDGSYEQYF
TRBV6-1	NA	NA	TRBJ2-7	TGTGCCAGCAGTGAAATCGGCTTAGCCTACGAGCAGTACTTC	CASSEIGLAYEQYF
TRBV25-1	NA	NA	TRBJ2-3	TGTGCCAGCAGTAATCGCGGGGTTAGCACAGATACGCAGTATTTT	CASSNRGVSTDTQYF
TRBV27	NA	NA	TRBJ1-2	TGTGCCAGCAGTTTATCCCAAGGACTTATCTATGGCTACACCTTC	CASSLSQGLIYGYTF
TRBV12-5	NA	NA	TRBJ1-3	TGTGCTAGTGACCTCGGACTAAAAAGGGGAAACACCATATATTTT	CASDLGLKRGNTIYF
TRBV30	NA	NA	TRBJ1-2	TGTGCCTGGGGAAGGGAAGGGCACGTAGGTGGCTACACCTTC	CAWGREGHVGGYTF
TRBV10-3	NA	once	TRBJ1-2	TGTGCCACCGCAGAGGACATCGGAACTTATGGCTACACCTTC	CATAEDIGTYGYTF
TRBV7-9	TRBD2	NA	TRBJ2-7	TGTGCCAGCAGCCCGCCGAAGGCGGGAGAGTCCGAGCAGTACTTC	CASSPPKAGESEQYF
TRBV19	NA	NA	TRBJ2-1	TGTGCCAGTAGTATTTCGCAGGGGGGGAATGAGCAGTTCTTC	CASSISQGGNEQFF
TRBV4-1	NA	NA	TRBJ2-2	TGCGCCAGCAGCCAAGATATGTGGGAGACGACCGGGGAGCTGTTTTTT	CASSQDMWETTGELFF
TRBV19	TRBD1	many	TRBJ2-3	TGTGCCAGTAGTATAGATCTAGCGACAGGGGGCACAGATACGCAGTATTTT	CASSIDLATGGTDTQYF
TRBV27	TRBD1	NA	TRBJ2-1	TGTGCCAGCAGGATCGGACAGGCAATAAGCAATGAGCAGTTCTTC	CASRIGQAISNEQFF
TRBV27	NA	NA	TRBJ2-3	TGTGCCAGCAGTTTAGGGTCAGATACGCAGTATTTT	CASSLGSDTQYF
TRBV28	NA	NA	TRBJ2-5	TGTGCCAGCAGGTCCTCGTTTAACCCGAGGGAGACCCAGTACTTC	CASRSSFNPRETQYF